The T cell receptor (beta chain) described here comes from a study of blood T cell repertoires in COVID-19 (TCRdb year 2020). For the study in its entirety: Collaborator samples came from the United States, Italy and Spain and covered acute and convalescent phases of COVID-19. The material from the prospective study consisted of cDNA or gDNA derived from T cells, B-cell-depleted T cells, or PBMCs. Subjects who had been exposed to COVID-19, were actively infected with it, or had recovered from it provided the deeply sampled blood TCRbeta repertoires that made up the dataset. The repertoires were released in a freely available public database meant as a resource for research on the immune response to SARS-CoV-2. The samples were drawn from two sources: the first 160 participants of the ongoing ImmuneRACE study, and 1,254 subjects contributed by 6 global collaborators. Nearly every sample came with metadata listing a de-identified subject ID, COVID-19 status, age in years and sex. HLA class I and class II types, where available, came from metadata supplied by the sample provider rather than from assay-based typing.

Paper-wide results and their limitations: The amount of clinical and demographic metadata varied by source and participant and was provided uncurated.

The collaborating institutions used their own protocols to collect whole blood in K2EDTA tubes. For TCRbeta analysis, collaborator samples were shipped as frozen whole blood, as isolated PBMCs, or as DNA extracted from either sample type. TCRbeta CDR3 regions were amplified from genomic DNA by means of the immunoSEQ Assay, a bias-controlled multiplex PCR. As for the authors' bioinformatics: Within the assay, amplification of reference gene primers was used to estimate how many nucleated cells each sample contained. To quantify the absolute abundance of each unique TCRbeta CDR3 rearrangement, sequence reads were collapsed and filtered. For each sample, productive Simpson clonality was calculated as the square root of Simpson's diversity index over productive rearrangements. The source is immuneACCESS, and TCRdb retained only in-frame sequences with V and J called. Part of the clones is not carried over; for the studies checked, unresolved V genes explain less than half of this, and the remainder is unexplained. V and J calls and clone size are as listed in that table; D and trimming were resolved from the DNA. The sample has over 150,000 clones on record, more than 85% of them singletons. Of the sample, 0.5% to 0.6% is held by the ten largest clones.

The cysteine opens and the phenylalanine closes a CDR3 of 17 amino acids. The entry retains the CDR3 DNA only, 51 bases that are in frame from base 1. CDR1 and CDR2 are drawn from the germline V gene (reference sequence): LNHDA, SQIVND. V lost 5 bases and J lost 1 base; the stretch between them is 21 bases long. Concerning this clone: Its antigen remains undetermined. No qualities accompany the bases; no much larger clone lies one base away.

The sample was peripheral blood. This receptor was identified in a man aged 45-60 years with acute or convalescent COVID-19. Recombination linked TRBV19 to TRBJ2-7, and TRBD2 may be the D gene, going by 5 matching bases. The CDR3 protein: CASSSLIGLEGSYEQYF. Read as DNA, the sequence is TGTGCCAGTAGTTCCCTAATCGGGCTAGAGGGTTCCTACGAGCAGTACTTC.